Sequencing of this TCR beta chain was carried out in a study of blood T cell repertoires in COVID-19. The overall study: The United States, Italy and Spain were the sources of the acute and convalescent COVID-19 samples.

Data came from immunoSEQ multiplex PCR; TCRdb stores just in-frame clones and leaves some out. In the table there are roughly 92,000 clones, 80% to 90% of which are singletons. Germline V gene lookup returns CDR1 SGHVS and CDR2 FNYEAQ. Trimming removed 4 bases at V and 1 base at J, with 3 bases between. This CDR3 spans 12 amino acids. The rearrangement joins TRBV7-6 to TRBJ2-3; no definite D call. The material sequenced was peripheral blood. This TCR derives from a woman older than 75 with acute or convalescent COVID-19. CDR3 DNA: TGTGCCAGCAGCTCTCGCACAGATACGCAGTATTTT. Residues: CASSSRTDTQYF. Supplemented by reference TRBV7-6 and TRBJ2-3, the full variable domain reads GAGVSQSPRYKVTKRGQDVALRCDPISGHVSLYWYRQALGQGPEFLTYFNYEAQQDKSGLPNDRFSAERPEGSISTLTIQRTEQRDSAMYRCASSSRTDTQYFGPGTRLTVL.